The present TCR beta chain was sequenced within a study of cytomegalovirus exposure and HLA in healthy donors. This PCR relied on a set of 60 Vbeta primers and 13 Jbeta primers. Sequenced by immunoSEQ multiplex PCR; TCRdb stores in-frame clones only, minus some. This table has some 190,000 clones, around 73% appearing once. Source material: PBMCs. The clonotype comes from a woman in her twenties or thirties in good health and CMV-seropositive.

The CDR3 sequence: CASSLSLAGVMDEQFF. The DNA of the CDR3 is TGTGCCAGCAGCTTAAGCCTAGCGGGAGTGATGGATGAGCAGTTCTTC. The chain is built from TRBV7-2 and TRBJ2-1; 10 bases match TRBD2. V shed 2 bases and J 8 bases; nucleotides not matched to a gene: 9. The CDR3 runs to 16 residues. Germline V gene data show CDR1 as SGHTA and CDR2 as FQGNSA.